The clone carrying this T cell receptor (beta chain) is a singleton in its sample. What it binds is unknown. This sample is part of a study of T cell responses to AZD1222 COVID-19 vaccine. Study-level findings and limits: Repertoire sampling occurred only after the peak T cell response. Spike as a whole was targeted by vaccine-associated CD4 TCRs, dominant at 160-218 and 743-854. Increased Spike-specific TCR breadth and depth were observed after two AZD1222 doses.

Profiled with immunoSEQ multiplex PCR; TCRdb holds only in-frame clones, not every one. The table has around 200,000 clones, approximately 95% seen once. The receptor was derived from an adult in good health. Source: peripheral blood, taken on day 0 of AZD1222 vaccination.

The CDR3 is CASSPGQGYGYTF. CDR3 in DNA: TGTGCCAGCAGCCCGGGACAGGGATATGGCTACACCTTC. This chain uses TRBV5-4 with TRBJ1-2, with 9 bases lining up with TRBD1. Germline V gene data show CDR1 as SGHNT and CDR2 as YYREEE (reference sequence). V dropped 4 bases and J dropped 5; count of bases not matched to a gene: 3. CDR3 length equals 13 residues.